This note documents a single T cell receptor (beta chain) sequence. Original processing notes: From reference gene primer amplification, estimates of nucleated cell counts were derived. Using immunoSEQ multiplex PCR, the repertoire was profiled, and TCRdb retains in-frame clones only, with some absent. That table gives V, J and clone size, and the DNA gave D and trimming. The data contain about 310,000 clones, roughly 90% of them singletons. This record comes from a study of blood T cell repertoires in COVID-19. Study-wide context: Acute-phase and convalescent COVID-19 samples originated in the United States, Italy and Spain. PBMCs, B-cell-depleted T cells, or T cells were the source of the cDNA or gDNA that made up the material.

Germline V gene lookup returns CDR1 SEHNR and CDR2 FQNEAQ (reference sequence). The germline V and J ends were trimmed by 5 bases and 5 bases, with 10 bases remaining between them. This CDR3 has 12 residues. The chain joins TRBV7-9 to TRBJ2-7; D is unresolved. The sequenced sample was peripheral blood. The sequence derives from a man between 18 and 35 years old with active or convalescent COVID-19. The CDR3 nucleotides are TGTGCCAGCAGCAAATACACCCACGAGCAGTACTTC. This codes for CASSKYTHEQYF. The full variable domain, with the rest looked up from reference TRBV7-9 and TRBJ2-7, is DTGVSQNPRHKITKRGQNVTFRCDPISEHNRLYWYRQTLGQGPEFLTYFQNEAQLEKSRLLSDRFSAERPKGSFSTLEIQRTEQGDSAMYLCASSKYTHEQYFGPGTRLTVT.